The text below deals with one T cell receptor beta chain. Per the original data handling: Amplification with reference gene primers provided the estimates of nucleated cell counts. TCRdb keeps only in-frame clones here, not all; method: immunoSEQ multiplex PCR. That table supplies the V and J calls and clone size; D and trimming were determined from the DNA. The sample lists around 280,000 clones; roughly 87% were seen once. These data are taken from a study of blood T cell repertoires in COVID-19. Background on the study: Researchers got acute and convalescent COVID-19 samples from the United States, Italy and Spain. Sample material is recorded as cDNA or gDNA derived from T cells, B-cell-depleted T cells, or PBMCs.

CDR1 and CDR2 (germline): MNHEY, SVGAGI. Trimming cost V 4 bases and J 8 bases; bases outside gene matches: 6. The CDR3 is made up of 14 amino acids. The sequencing sample was made of peripheral blood. The chain links TRBV6-5 to TRBJ1-4, with TRBD1 identical over 8 bases. This receptor was identified in a woman in her forties or fifties who had recovered from COVID-19. CDR3 nucleotides: TGTGCCAGCAGTTCCGGACAGGGACAGGAAAAACTGTTTTTT. This gives the protein CASSSGQGQEKLFF.